The 13 T cell receptor beta chains listed next were all sequenced from one sample in a study of T cell responses to AZD1222 COVID-19 vaccine. The table came from immunoSEQ multiplex PCR; TCRdb's copy has only in-frame clones and leaves some out. The sample lists about 100,000 clones, approximately 90% occurring once. This sample comprised peripheral blood, obtained on day 0 of AZD1222 vaccination. The origin of the receptors is an adult in good health.

The rearrangement uses TRBV27 and TRBJ1-6, with a tentative D call TRBD1 (5 bases). The CDR3 has 15 amino acids. Germline V gives CDR1 MNHEY, CDR2 SMNVEV (reference sequence). Trimming removed 5 bases at V and 7 bases at J, with 15 bases between. The CDR3 DNA reads TGTGCCAGCAGTCGCACTGGATGGGACAATTCACCCCTCCACTTT. Its protein is CASSRTGWDNSPLHF.

V gene TRBV9 combines with J gene TRBJ2-5; D perhaps matches TRBD2 (6 bases). With 0 bases removed from V and 2 bases from J, the gap between germline ends came to 14 bases. CDR1 and CDR2 from the germline V gene are SGDLS and YYNGEE. The CDR3 totals 16 residues. This chain's CDR3 is CASSVGGGALQETQYF. CDR3 DNA sequence: TGTGCCAGCAGCGTAGGTGGCGGGGCTCTGCAAGAGACCCAGTACTTC.

This clone was seen only a few times. This chain connects TRBV9 to TRBJ1-1; tentatively, D is TRBD1 (5 bases). The CDR3 runs to 15 residues. Trimming cost V 0 bases and J 5 bases, with 14 bases left between them. CDR1 and CDR2 (germline): SGDLS, YYNGEE. CDR3 DNA: TGTGCCAGCAGCGTAGCTAGCACAGGAGGGACTGAAGCTTTCTTT. Protein product: CASSVASTGGTEAFF. The full variable domain, in which reference TRBV9 and TRBJ1-1 provide the parts outside the CDR3, is DSGVTQTPKHLITATGQRVTLRCSPRSGDLSVYWYQQSLDQGLQFLIQYYNGEERAKGNILERFSAQQFPDLHSELNLSSLELGDSALYFCASSVASTGGTEAFFGQGTRLTVV.

This chain uses TRBV6-4 with TRBJ2-3, with a tentative D call TRBD1 (6 bases). This CDR3 has 13 residues. Per the germline V gene, CDR1 is MRHNA and CDR2 is SNTAGT. The V end was cut by 5 bases, the J end by 5 bases, with 11 bases between. The CDR3, as DNA: TGTGCCAGCAGTTTCTCAGGGGAAGATACGCAGTATTTT. This translates into CASSFSGEDTQYF.

V gene TRBV5-6 combines with J gene TRBJ1-1; D is ambiguous. V shed 0 bases and J shed 1 base, with 13 bases lying between them. Germline loops: CDR1 SGHDT, CDR2 YYEEEE. The CDR3 spans 16 residues. The DNA for the CDR3 is TGTGCCAGCAGCTTGGGTTGGGGATCTGGGAACACTGAAGCTTTCTTT. Protein product: CASSLGWGSGNTEAFF.

This clone appeared a single time. V usage is TRBV5-1 and J usage is TRBJ2-1, with 14 bases matching TRBD2. The CDR3 has 15 amino acids. From germline, CDR1 is SGHRS and CDR2 YFSETQ. Trimming took 4 bases from V and 9 from J; bases not matched to a gene: 6. This chain's CDR3 is CASSLGTSGGREQFF. The CDR3, as DNA: TGCGCCAGCAGCCTAGGGACTAGCGGGGGTCGTGAGCAGTTCTTC.

Only a few counts were recorded for this clone. The chain carries TRBV4-3 and TRBJ2-5; the match to TRBD2 covers 9 bases. CDR1 is LGHNA and CDR2 is YSLEER in the germline V gene. After removal of 0 bases from V and 3 bases from J, the junction contained 8 bases not matched to a gene. The CDR3 is made up of 17 amino acids. The CDR3 sequence is CASSQDLYVAGEETQYF. The CDR3 nucleotides are TGCGCCAGCAGCCAAGACTTATATGTAGCGGGGGAAGAGACCCAGTACTTC.

The V gene is TRBV24-1, the J gene TRBJ2-1; D is unclear. Germline assignment: CDR1 KGHDR and CDR2 SFDVKD. V was trimmed by 7 bases and J by 8 bases, leaving 8 bases between them. The CDR3 consists of 11 residues. The CDR3 spells CATRKHDEQFF. The CDR3 coding sequence is TGTGCCACCAGGAAACACGATGAGCAGTTCTTC.

The chain combines TRBV6-2 or TRBV6-3 with TRBJ2-2; D ambiguous. The V gene lost 0 bases and the J gene lost 2 bases, with 7 bases spanning the gap. This CDR3 is 15 amino acids long. Germline lookup yields CDR1 MNHEY and CDR2 SVGEGT. The CDR3 loop reads CASSYSPDNTGELFF. Written as DNA, the CDR3 is TGTGCCAGCAGTTACTCCCCAGATAACACCGGGGAGCTGTTTTTT.

The gene calls are TRBV5-1 and TRBJ1-5; 7 bases align to TRBD1. After removal of 4 bases from V and 1 base from J, the junction contained 5 bases not matched to a gene. Germline V gene lookup returns CDR1 SGHRS and CDR2 YFSETQ. This CDR3 has 15 residues. As DNA, the CDR3 is TGCGCCAGCAGCCCCCAGGGGGTCAGCAATCAGCCCCAGCATTTT. This codes for CASSPQGVSNQPQHF. Full variable domain (remainder filled in from reference TRBV5-1 and TRBJ1-5): KAGVTQTPRYLIKTRGQQVTLSCSPISGHRSVSWYQQTPGQGLQFLFEYFSETQRNKGNFPGRFSGRQFSNSRSEMNVSTLELGDSALYLCASSPQGVSNQPQHFGDGTRLSIL.

The V and J genes are TRBV4-2 and TRBJ2-3; D not certain. Per the germline V gene, CDR1 is LGHNA and CDR2 is YNFKEQ. There are 14 residues in the CDR3. V lost 0 bases to trimming and J lost 1 base, with 5 bases between them. CDR3 in amino acids: CASSQDLGTDTQYF. CDR3 in DNA: TGTGCCAGCAGCCAAGATTTAGGCACAGATACGCAGTATTTT.

This clone was observed a handful of times. V gene TRBV6-5 combines with J gene TRBJ1-1; D is perhaps TRBD1 (6 bases). CDR3 length equals 14 residues. V was cut by 6 bases and J by 7 bases, with 18 bases left in between. Germline values: CDR1 MNHEY, CDR2 SVGAGI. CDR3 nucleotides: TGTGCCAGCAGCAGATTGGGGGCTTCGGGTGAAGCTTTCTTT. Amino acid sequence: CASSRLGASGEAFF.

This rearrangement joins TRBV6-5 to TRBJ1-2; D gene unclear. The V end was cut by 10 bases, the J end by 2 bases, with 8 bases between. The CDR3 runs to 11 residues. Germline-derived CDR1 and CDR2 are MNHEY and SVGAGI. The CDR3 region is CATLLNYGYTF. The CDR3 bases are TGTGCCACCCTCCTGAACTATGGCTACACCTTC.